The clone carrying this TCR beta chain was seen a handful of times. The antigen is not known. The cohort's ophthalmopathy patients, a group with duration under 3 months, had a Clinical Activity Score of at least 3 and a NOSPECS grade of at least 4. Uncontrolled infection, other autoimmune disease, pregnancy or lactation excluded patients. These data are taken from a study of T cells in Graves' hyperthyroidism and ophthalmopathy. Study outcomes and limitations: Within blood appeared most thyroid clonotypes that had expanded above 0.001.

RNA transcripts served as the template for amplifying TCR beta CDR3 regions. The TCR CDR3 first-round RT-PCR relied on the HTBI primer set. TCRdb passed the multiplex PCR reads through MiXCR, listing each CDR3 protein once. This sample has hundreds of thousands of distinct CDR3 sequences, with about 20% found just once. The CDR3 extends over 15 amino acids. Looked up from germline, CDR1 is SGHAT and CDR2 is FQNNGV. V was clipped by 1 base and J by 4 bases, with 14 bases between them. The TCR was taken from a man aged 25-45 years with Graves' ophthalmopathy. This rearrangement joins TRBV11-2 to TRBJ2-7; D might be TRBD2 (6 bases). The sample consisted of blood. The CDR3 is CASSLVGTEGYEQYF. The CDR3 DNA reads TGTGCCAGCAGCTTAGTAGGCACGGAGGGTTACGAGCAGTACTTC.